This passage covers 25 T cell receptor beta chains from one sample sequenced in a study of CD8 T cells in Susac syndrome. Random hexamers were used to reverse transcribe 0.5 to 1 ug of RNA. Via MiXCR, TCRdb re-called the immunoSEQ multiplex PCR reads, giving one row per CDR3 protein. The sample lists some 250,000 distinct CDR3 sequences, roughly 95% occurring once. Specimen: CD4+ T cells from PBMCs. These receptors all come from a human donor with Susac syndrome.

V is TRBV9 and J is TRBJ2-2, with 7 bases identical to TRBD2. The V gene's germline CDR1 is SGDLS and CDR2 YYNGEE. The CDR3 is 17 amino acids. V dropped 4 bases and J dropped 4; count of bases not matched to a gene: 13. The DNA of the CDR3 is TGTGCCAGCAGCCGAGTCGGCGGGGGAGCTGCCACCGGGGAGCTGTTTTTT. Protein: CASSRVGGGAATGELFF.

The CDR3 DNA follows: TGCGCCAGCAGCTTACAGGGGGGGAACACTGAAGCTTTCTTT. This sequence encodes CASSLQGGNTEAFF. This chain joins TRBV5-1 and TRBJ1-1; TRBD1 agrees at 8 bases. Germline lookup yields CDR1 SGHRS and CDR2 YFSETQ. The J segment lost 1 base and the V segment lost 2 bases, leaving 1 base of the junction unmatched. The CDR3 spans 14 residues.

The chain links TRBV29-1 to TRBJ2-7; the D gene is possibly TRBD2 (5 bases). Deletions cut 7 bases from V and 3 bases from J, with 16 bases between. The CDR3 spans 13 residues. Germline CDR1 and CDR2: SQVTM and ANQGSEA. The CDR3 reads CSEPKSDYYEQYF. In DNA form, the CDR3 reads TGCAGCGAACCCAAAAGCGACTACTACGAGCAGTACTTC.

This clonotype was recorded only once. J is TRBJ2-5 and V is TRBV7-2, with D uncertain. CDR3 length: 12 amino acids. Germline V gene lookup returns CDR1 SGHTA and CDR2 FQGNSA. V was shortened by 7 bases and J by 0 bases, with 6 bases between the two germline ends. DNA for the CDR3: TGTGCCAGCACCCTTTACCAAGAGACCCAGTACTTC. As protein: CASTLYQETQYF.

This clonotype is a singleton in its sample. The chain links TRBV18 to TRBJ2-5; TRBD2 might be the D (6 bases). There are 15 residues in the CDR3. Germline CDR1 KGHSH, CDR2 LQKENI. The V end lost 3 bases, the J end lost 8 bases, and 19 bases lay between the germline ends. For the CDR3, the DNA is TGTGCCAGCTCACCCAGACTAGAAGAGGGAAGTACCCAGTACTTC. Translation gives CASSPRLEEGSTQYF.

The chain employs TRBV15 and TRBJ2-3; TRBD1 matches at 9 bases. The germline V gene encodes CDR1 LNHNV and CDR2 YYDKDF (reference sequence). The J segment lost 5 bases and the V segment lost 8 bases, leaving 11 bases of the junction unmatched. The CDR3 totals 15 residues. The CDR3 protein is CATRGNRGLGDTQYF. The CDR3 DNA sequence: TGTGCCACCCGAGGCAACAGGGGGCTTGGAGATACGCAGTATTTT.

This rearrangement joins TRBV5-4 to TRBJ2-1; 8 nucleotides agree with TRBD1. In germline, CDR1 is SGHNT, CDR2 YYREEE (reference sequence). With 4 bases clipped from V and 0 bases from J, the junction kept 3 bases outside the gene matches. The CDR3 has 15 amino acids. CDR3 coding DNA: TGTGCCAGCAGCCTGGACAGGGCCTCCTACAATGAGCAGTTCTTC. Its translation: CASSLDRASYNEQFF.

CDR3: CASISGSSYEQYF. In nucleotides, the CDR3 is TGTGCCAGCATCTCAGGGAGCTCCTACGAGCAGTACTTC. The chain is built from TRBV6-6 and TRBJ2-7, with D perhaps given as TRBD1 or TRBD2 (5 bases each). Trimming pared 7 bases from V and 0 bases from J, leaving 10 bases between. The CDR3 has 13 amino acids. CDR1 and CDR2 (germline): MNHNY, SVGAGI (reference sequence).

This clonotype was recorded only once. The chain employs TRBV29-1 and TRBJ1-1, with D unclear. CDR3 length equals 14 residues. V lost 4 bases, J lost 5 bases, and 17 bases lay in between. Germline V gene data show CDR1 as SQVTM and CDR2 as ANQGSEA. In DNA form, the CDR3 reads TGCAGCGTTGGTATCTCGGTAAAGGTAACTGAAGCTTTCTTT. This translates into CSVGISVKVTEAFF.

The V and J genes are TRBV10-3 and TRBJ2-7, with D perhaps assigned TRBD1 or TRBD2 (5 bases each). V lost 11 bases and J 2 bases, leaving 13 bases between the germline ends. This CDR3 region has 12 residues. CDR1 is ENHRY, CDR2 SYGVKD, per germline. CDR3 sequence (DNA): TGTGCCTGCCAAGGGACCACCTACGAGCAGTACTTC. Protein product: CACQGTTYEQYF.

The chain employs TRBV3-1 and TRBJ2-5; 10 nucleotides agree with TRBD2. Germline values: CDR1 LGHDT, CDR2 YNNKEL (reference sequence). The CDR3 is made up of 13 amino acids. Germline trimming cut 4 bases from V and 5 bases from J; bases unmatched to any gene: 1. This CDR3 reads CASSPTSGETQYF. The CDR3 DNA reads TGTGCCAGCAGCCCGACTAGCGGGGAGACCCAGTACTTC.

This rearrangement joins TRBV25-1 to TRBJ2-5; D not resolved. Germline CDR1 MGHDK, CDR2 SYGVNS. V was trimmed by 4 bases and J by 1 base, leaving 7 bases between them. This CDR3 comprises 13 residues. The CDR3 region has the DNA TGTGCCAGCAGTGGACATCTCCAAGAGACCCAGTACTTC. Protein sequence: CASSGHLQETQYF.

The gene calls are TRBV20-1 and TRBJ1-5; TRBD1 might be the D (6 bases). The CDR3 covers 13 residues. Between the trimmed V and J ends, which lost 3 bases and 6 bases, there was a span of 12 bases. Germline lookup yields CDR1 DFQATT and CDR2 SNEGSKA (reference sequence). The CDR3 loop is CSASVGARQPQHF. DNA of the CDR3: TGCAGTGCTAGTGTGGGGGCGCGTCAGCCCCAGCATTTT.

The V gene is TRBV20-1, the J gene TRBJ2-3, with D possibly matching TRBD2 (6 bases). This CDR3 is built from 15 residues. Per the germline V gene, CDR1 is DFQATT and CDR2 is SNEGSKA (reference sequence). V lost 2 bases and J lost 1, with 13 bases in between. The CDR3 protein is CSARTAGIGTDTQYF. The CDR3 DNA reads as TGCAGTGCTAGAACGGCGGGAATCGGCACAGATACGCAGTATTTT.

The J gene is TRBJ2-1, the V gene TRBV14; D may be TRBD2 (6 bases). The CDR3 covers 12 residues. The germline gives CDR1 SGHDN, CDR2 FVKESK. V was pared by 1 base and J by 12 bases, with 10 bases between. The CDR3 spells CASSQAGAVQFF. The CDR3 region has the DNA TGTGCCAGCAGCCAAGCGGGAGCCGTGCAGTTCTTC.

This clonotype was counted a few times. The junction departs from germline at one end; a sequencing error may be responsible. The genes are TRBV5-1 and TRBJ2-5; D unclear. This CDR3 spans 11 amino acids. The germline gives CDR1 SGHRS, CDR2 YFSETQ. CDR3 sequence reads: CASSQQETQYF. The CDR3 DNA is TGTGCCAGCTCTCAGCAAGAGACCCAGTACTTC.

The rearrangement joins TRBV29-1 to TRBJ1-2; D remains unclear. Germline values: CDR1 SQVTM, CDR2 ANQGSEA. V was cut by 6 bases and J by 5 bases, with 13 bases left in between. The CDR3 loop spans 12 amino acids. CDR3 sequence reads: CSVGEDGYGYTF. CDR3 sequence (DNA): TGCAGCGTCGGAGAGGATGGGTATGGCTACACCTTC. The full variable domain, with the rest looked up from reference TRBV29-1 and TRBJ1-2, is SAVISQKPSRDICQRGTSLTIQCQVDSQVTMMFWYRQQPGQSLTLIATANQGSEATYESGFVIDKFPISRPNLTFSTLTVSNMSPEDSSIYLCSVGEDGYGYTFGSGTRLTVV.

The J gene is TRBJ2-3, the V gene TRBV9, with D uncertain. CDR3 size: 12 residues. The germline V gene has CDR1 SGDLS and CDR2 YYNGEE. Between the trimmed V and J ends, which lost 2 bases and 5 bases, there was a span of 6 bases. The CDR3 sequence is CASSVPRDTQYF. The CDR3 DNA sequence: TGTGCCAGCAGCGTCCCCAGAGATACGCAGTATTTT.

The chain recombines TRBV12-3 or TRBV12-4 with TRBJ2-1; 10 bases align to TRBD2. With 2 bases clipped from V and 4 bases from J, the junction kept 2 bases outside the gene matches. The CDR3 runs to 15 residues. The CDR3 nucleotides are TGTGCCAGCAGTTTAATGACTAGCGGGTACAATGAGCAGTTCTTC. It encodes CASSLMTSGYNEQFF.

V usage is TRBV7-9 and J usage is TRBJ2-7; D gene unclear. The CDR3 length is 13 residues. V shed 5 bases and J shed 3 bases, with 11 bases lying between them. Germline CDR1 SEHNR, CDR2 FQNEAQ (reference sequence). The CDR3 DNA is TGTGCCAGCAGCCCCTCGGAACTCTACGAGCAGTACTTC. Translated: CASSPSELYEQYF.

In this sample, this clonotype turned up once. The J gene is TRBJ2-1, the V gene TRBV28, with 7 bases fitting TRBD2. Looked up from germline, CDR1 is MDHEN and CDR2 is SYDVKM. The junction had 13 bases not matched to a gene; V was cut back by 6 bases and J by 14 bases. The CDR3 is 13 residues long. CDR3 sequence: CASSLTGDYRKFF. CDR3 coding DNA: TGTGCCAGCAGCCTAACCGGGGACTATCGGAAGTTCTTC. Supplemented by reference TRBV28 and TRBJ2-1, the full variable domain reads DVKVTQSSRYLVKRTGEKVFLECVQDMDHENMFWYRQDPGLGLRLIYFSYDVKMKEKGDIPEGYSVSREKKERFSLILESASTNQTSMYLCASSLTGDYRKFFGPGTRLTVL.

The chain carries TRBV14 and TRBJ2-7; TRBD1 aligns across 7 bases. The CDR3 sequence is 15 residues long. CDR1 and CDR2 from the germline V gene are SGHDN and FVKESK. V lost 5 bases and J lost 0; bases outside the gene matches: 7. CDR3 nucleotides: TGTGCCAGCAGCGCAAAACAGGGGAGCTCCTACGAGCAGTACTTC. Amino acids: CASSAKQGSSYEQYF.

The rearrangement links TRBV20-1 to TRBJ2-4; 7 bases line up with TRBD1. The junction had 7 bases not matched to a gene; V was cut back by 1 base and J by 7 bases. The CDR3 has 14 residues. Germline CDR1 and CDR2: DFQATT and SNEGSKA (reference sequence). The CDR3 coding sequence is TGCAGTGCTAGAGCCGCTGACAGGGCTAACATTCAGTACTTC. This sequence encodes CSARAADRANIQYF.

The chain carries TRBV5-1 and TRBJ2-1; no clear D gene. V was shortened by 3 bases and J by 7 bases, with 17 bases between the two germline ends. CDR3 length: 15 residues. Germline V CDR1 and CDR2: SGHRS, YFSETQ. The CDR3 here is CASSSALTLRNEQFF. In DNA, the CDR3 is TGCGCCAGCAGCTCGGCATTAACCCTACGGAATGAGCAGTTCTTC.

The chain joins TRBV5-4 to TRBJ2-5; TRBD2 agrees at 8 bases. Losses at the gene ends were 4 bases for V and 2 bases for J; bases not matched to a gene: 13. The CDR3 extends over 17 amino acids. CDR1 is SGHNT, CDR2 YYREEE, per germline (reference sequence). The CDR3 bases are TGTGCCAGCAGCCACGGAGGGGCGGGGGGCGCTCAAGAGACCCAGTACTTC. It is translated as CASSHGGAGGAQETQYF.